The rows below give T cell receptor beta chains drawn from one sample of a study of neurological immune-mediated disorders. MiXCR, applied by TCRdb to the 5' RACE reads, yields one record per CDR3 protein. This table holds 39,000 or so distinct CDR3 sequences, 2.5% found once. Specimen: PBMCs. Every receptor here comes from a man aged 25 to 40 with multiple sclerosis. Each CDR3 is given with its conserved first and last residue. The D gene is left open where the match is weak. Only some rows state a clone size, as once, few, many or a class for expanded clones.

J	size	D	V	CDR3	DNA
TRBJ1-1	many	NA	TRBV20-1	CSARRGGTEAFF	TGCAGTGCTAGGAGGGGTGGCACTGAAGCTTTCTTT
TRBJ1-1	few	TRBD1	TRBV20-1	CSAFRADRATEAFF	TGCAGTGCGTTCCGCGCAGACAGGGCCACTGAAGCTTTCTTT
TRBJ2-7	many	NA	TRBV20-1	CSARALEDGTYEQYF	TGCAGTGCTAGAGCCCTAGAAGACGGCACCTACGAGCAGTACTTC
TRBJ2-1	NA	TRBD2	TRBV7-8	CASSLARGGVYNEQFF	TGTGCCAGCAGCTTAGCGCGGGGGGGGGTATACAATGAGCAGTTCTTC
TRBJ1-1	many	TRBD1	TRBV5-1	CASSLGTGMNTEAFF	TGCGCCAGCAGCTTGGGGACAGGGATGAACACTGAAGCTTTCTTT
TRBJ2-7	many	NA	TRBV7-6	CASSLGGGSYEQYF	TGTGCCAGCAGCTTAGGTGGCGGCTCCTACGAGCAGTACTTC
TRBJ1-1	many	NA	TRBV7-6	CASSLTERNTEAFF	TGTGCCAGCAGCTTAACCGAAAGGAACACTGAAGCTTTCTTT
TRBJ1-1	many	NA	TRBV7-2	CASSLSFPGSNTEAFF	TGTGCCAGCAGCTTATCATTTCCAGGATCGAACACTGAAGCTTTCTTT
TRBJ1-4	many	TRBD1	TRBV27	CASSPRTGMEKLFF	TGTGCCAGCAGTCCCCGGACAGGGATGGAAAAACTGTTTTTT
TRBJ2-3	many	NA	TRBV7-3	CASSLKRTDTQYF	TGTGCCAGCAGCTTAAAGCGCACAGATACGCAGTATTTT
TRBJ2-2	many	NA	TRBV10-3	CAISEFHSGELFF	TGTGCCATCAGTGAGTTCCACTCCGGGGAGCTGTTTTTT
TRBJ2-7	many	NA	TRBV3-1	CASSRTSSSYEQYF	TGTGCCAGCAGCCGGACATCGAGCTCCTACGAGCAGTACTTC
TRBJ2-1	many	NA	TRBV20-1	CSARDSTHSYNEQFF	TGCAGTGCTAGAGATAGCACTCACTCCTACAATGAGCAGTTCTTC
TRBJ1-5	many	NA	TRBV7-9	CASSLGQGGYSNQPQHF	TGTGCCAGCAGCCTTGGCCAAGGTGGATATAGCAATCAGCCCCAGCATTTT
TRBJ2-1	many	NA	TRBV5-1	CASSLGVNEQFF	TGCGCCAGCAGCTTGGGCGTCAATGAGCAGTTCTTC
TRBJ2-7	NA	NA	TRBV7-8	CASSLKSGYPYEQYF	TGTGCCAGCAGCTTAAAGTCAGGGTACCCCTACGAGCAGTACTTC
TRBJ1-3	many	NA	TRBV5-1	CASSLGSGNTIYF	TGCGCCAGCAGCTTGGGTTCTGGAAACACCATATATTTT
TRBJ1-2	many	TRBD1	TRBV2	CASGDPGTAYGYTF	TGTGCCAGCGGGGACCCGGGGACAGCCTATGGCTACACCTTC
TRBJ2-2	many	NA	TRBV20-1	CSGKRGGTNTGELFF	TGCAGTGGGAAGCGCGGAGGGACGAACACCGGGGAGCTGTTTTTT
TRBJ2-3	many	NA	TRBV4-3	CASSQEDNSADTQYF	TGCGCCAGCAGCCAAGAGGACAATTCTGCAGATACGCAGTATTTT
TRBJ2-7	many	TRBD1	TRBV20-1	CSAPRQGTAYEQYF	TGCAGTGCCCCTAGACAGGGGACGGCCTACGAGCAGTACTTC
TRBJ1-1	many	NA	TRBV27	CASSFLATTEAFF	TGTGCCAGCAGTTTCCTAGCGACCACTGAAGCTTTCTTT
TRBJ2-1	many	TRBD2	TRBV9	CASSVTSASGSSYNEQFF	TGTGCCAGCAGCGTAACCTCCGCTAGCGGGAGTTCCTACAATGAGCAGTTCTTC
TRBJ2-7	many	NA	TRBV15	CATSRDQQGEQYF	TGTGCCACCAGCAGAGATCAACAGGGCGAGCAGTACTTC
TRBJ2-7	many	NA	TRBV5-1	CASSLVGGTEQYF	TGCGCCAGCAGCTTGGTGGGGGGCACCGAGCAGTACTTC
TRBJ1-2	many	TRBD1	TRBV29-1	CSSQNRGGNGYTF	TGCAGCTCGCAGAACAGGGGTGGAAATGGCTACACCTTC
TRBJ2-1	few	TRBD2	TRBV7-2	CASSFPSGAHNEQFF	TGTGCCAGCAGCTTTCCTAGCGGGGCCCACAATGAGCAGTTCTTC
TRBJ2-1	NA	NA	TRBV7-6	CASSLVSFRNEQFF	TGTGCCAGCAGCTTAGTTTCCTTCCGGAATGAGCAGTTCTTC
TRBJ2-3	many	NA	TRBV12-3/TRBV12-4	CASSTGAGPDTQYF	TGTGCCAGCAGTACGGGGGCGGGGCCAGATACGCAGTATTTT
TRBJ2-5	many	NA	TRBV14	CASSQAWETQYF	TGTGCCAGCAGCCAGGCATGGGAGACCCAGTACTTC
TRBJ2-3	many	NA	TRBV12-3/TRBV12-4	CASRPTGTDTQYF	TGTGCCAGCAGACCCACAGGAACAGATACGCAGTATTTT
TRBJ1-5	many	NA	TRBV6-2/TRBV6-3	CASNWANQPQHF	TGTGCCAGCAATTGGGCGAATCAGCCCCAGCATTTT
TRBJ2-3	many	TRBD1	TRBV7-9	CASSPARGQVTDTQYF	TGTGCCAGCAGTCCGGCCAGGGGACAGGTCACAGATACGCAGTATTTT
TRBJ2-3	NA	NA	TRBV7-2	CASSLVLGSTDTQYF	TGTGCCAGCAGCTTAGTTCTTGGGAGCACAGATACGCAGTATTTT
TRBJ2-5	many	TRBD1	TRBV6-1	CAVRRDRGSETQYF	TGTGCCGTCCGGCGGGACAGGGGATCAGAGACCCAGTACTTC
TRBJ1-5	NA	NA	TRBV7-2	CASRPPGTSNQPQHF	TGTGCCAGCAGACCCCCCGGAACGAGCAATCAGCCCCAGCATTTT
TRBJ2-5	many	TRBD1	TRBV20-1	CSAGTVDTQYF	TGCAGTGCTGGGACAGTGGATACCCAGTACTTC
TRBJ2-1	many	NA	TRBV5-1	CASSHGVISSYNEQFF	TGCGCCAGCAGCCATGGGGTCATAAGCTCCTACAATGAGCAGTTCTTC
TRBJ2-7	many	TRBD2	TRBV4-3	CASSQDSSGRFEQYF	TGCGCCAGCAGCCAAGACTCCAGCGGGAGATTCGAGCAGTACTTC
TRBJ2-2	many	TRBD2	TRBV20-1	CSARDPSGSRTGELFF	TGCAGTGCTAGAGATCCTAGCGGGAGTCGAACCGGGGAGCTGTTTTTT
TRBJ1-1	many	NA	TRBV9	CASSSGMNTEAFF	TGTGCCAGCAGCTCCGGCATGAACACTGAAGCTTTCTTT
TRBJ1-1	few	TRBD1	TRBV3-1	CASSRDRDRGGAEAFF	TGTGCCAGCAGCCGGGACCGGGACAGGGGAGGCGCTGAAGCTTTCTTT
TRBJ1-3	once	NA	TRBV20-1	CSARDDGSGLGNTIYF	TGCAGTGCTAGAGATGATGGTAGCGGCTTAGGAAACACCATATATTTT
TRBJ2-7	many	NA	TRBV6-5	CASSYSGPYEQYF	TGTGCCAGCAGTTACTCGGGACCCTACGAGCAGTACTTC
TRBJ2-2	many	NA	TRBV24-1	CATSDLDQGQGGELFF	TGTGCCACCAGTGACCTCGATCAGGGGCAGGGCGGGGAGCTGTTTTTT
TRBJ2-7	many	TRBD2	TRBV20-1	CSASGGYRERSYEQYF	TGCAGTGCTTCGGGGGGGTACAGGGAACGCTCCTACGAGCAGTACTTC
TRBJ2-5	many	TRBD2	TRBV20-1	CSAGAGTSGGRETQYF	TGCAGTGCTGGAGCCGGGACTAGCGGGGGGAGAGAGACCCAGTACTTC
TRBJ2-2	many	NA	TRBV6-1	CASSEYRGVNTGELFF	TGTGCCAGCAGTGAATATCGGGGAGTGAACACCGGGGAGCTGTTTTTT
TRBJ1-2	many	TRBD1	TRBV6-6	CASSYLDRESGYTF	TGTGCCAGCAGTTACCTTGACAGGGAAAGTGGCTACACCTTC
TRBJ1-2	many	NA	TRBV20-1	CSAAAYGNYGYTF	TGCAGTGCTGCCGCCTACGGGAACTATGGCTACACCTTC
TRBJ2-1	many	NA	TRBV7-2	CASSPSPRSYNEQFF	TGTGCCAGCAGCCCTAGCCCCCGCTCCTACAATGAGCAGTTCTTC
TRBJ2-7	many	TRBD1	TRBV5-6	CASSPNRGHEQYF	TGTGCCAGCAGTCCTAACAGGGGACACGAGCAGTACTTC
TRBJ1-6	many	TRBD1	TRBV7-2	CASRRTGQNSPLHF	TGTGCCAGTAGGAGGACAGGCCAGAATTCACCCCTCCACTTT
TRBJ1-2	many	TRBD1	TRBV5-1	CASSGRGQGGYGYTF	TGCGCCAGCAGCGGAAGAGGACAGGGAGGTTACGGCTACACCTTC
TRBJ2-5	many	NA	TRBV5-6	CASSLGSRGAGETQYF	TGTGCCAGCAGCTTGGGGTCTCGGGGGGCCGGGGAGACCCAGTACTTC
TRBJ2-3	many	TRBD1	TRBV6-1	CASRPTGTHTDTQYF	TGTGCCAGCAGACCGACAGGGACCCACACAGATACGCAGTATTTT
TRBJ1-4	many	NA	TRBV7-9	CASSFPPGKAPEKLFF	TGTGCCAGCAGTTTTCCCCCGGGGAAAGCCCCTGAAAAACTGTTTTTT
TRBJ2-1	many	TRBD2	TRBV6-6	CASSYSGLAHEQFF	TGTGCCAGCAGTTACTCCGGACTAGCCCATGAGCAGTTCTTC
TRBJ2-7	NA	NA	TRBV11-2	CASSLGPGRRREQYF	TGTGCCAGCAGCTTAGGACCGGGACGGAGGCGTGAGCAGTACTTC
TRBJ1-1	many	NA	TRBV20-1	CSADEGNTEAFF	TGCAGTGCTGATGAAGGGAACACTGAAGCTTTCTTT